This T cell receptor beta chain was profiled in a study of metastatic and nonmetastatic thyroid tumors. Study in general: Across blood and tumor or nodule tissue, repertoires from malignant and benign thyroid patients were compared with one another.

Before thyroid surgery, none of the patients had received any treatment. Note on this clone: As yet, its antigen is unknown.

Per the original methods: Differences in CDR3 between clinicopathological groups were drawn on to build a classifier intended to discriminate distant-metastatic papillary thyroid cancer patients. TCRdb re-analyzed the PCR reads through MiXCR. None of the V and J calls come from the authors' own analysis; TCRdb made them. The sample has fewer than 30,000 clones, 20% to 25% seen once. Whole-study results and caveats: Reported TCR beta diversity, measured in blood and tumor, was significantly higher for malignant thyroid tumors than for benign nodules.

Per the germline V gene, CDR1 is LGHNA and CDR2 is YNFKEQ. V was cut by 10 bases and J by 7 bases, with 19 bases left in between. This CDR3 is built from 13 residues. This clonotype was obtained from a male donor with papillary thyroid cancer or a benign thyroid nodule (not recorded which). Some clones in this sample may be carry-over from other donors' samples. The chain recombines TRBV4-2 with TRBJ1-1, with D possibly being TRBD1 (5 bases). Sequencing used blood. The CDR3: CANSQAQGNEAFF. DNA of the CDR3: TGTGCCAACAGTCAGGCCCAGGGAAATGAAGCTTTCTTT.